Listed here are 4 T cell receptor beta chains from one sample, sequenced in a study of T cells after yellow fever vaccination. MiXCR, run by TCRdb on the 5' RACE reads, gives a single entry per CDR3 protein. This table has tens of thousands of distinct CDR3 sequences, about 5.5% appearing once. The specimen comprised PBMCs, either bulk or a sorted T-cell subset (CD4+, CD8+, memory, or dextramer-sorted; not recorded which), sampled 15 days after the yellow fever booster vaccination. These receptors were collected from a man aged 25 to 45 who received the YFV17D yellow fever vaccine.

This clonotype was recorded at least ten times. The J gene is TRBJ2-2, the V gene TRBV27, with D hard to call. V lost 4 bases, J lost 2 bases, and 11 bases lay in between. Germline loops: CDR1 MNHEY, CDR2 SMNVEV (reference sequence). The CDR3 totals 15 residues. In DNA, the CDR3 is TGTGCCAGCAGTTCGACCCTATTAAACACCGGGGAGCTGTTTTTT. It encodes CASSSTLLNTGELFF.

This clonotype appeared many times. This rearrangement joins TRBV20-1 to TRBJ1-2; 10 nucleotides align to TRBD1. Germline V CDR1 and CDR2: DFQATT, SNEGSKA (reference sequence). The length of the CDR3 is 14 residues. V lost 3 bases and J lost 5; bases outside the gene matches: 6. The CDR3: CSASVGQGGYGYTF. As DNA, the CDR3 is TGCAGTGCTAGCGTCGGACAGGGGGGATATGGCTACACCTTC.

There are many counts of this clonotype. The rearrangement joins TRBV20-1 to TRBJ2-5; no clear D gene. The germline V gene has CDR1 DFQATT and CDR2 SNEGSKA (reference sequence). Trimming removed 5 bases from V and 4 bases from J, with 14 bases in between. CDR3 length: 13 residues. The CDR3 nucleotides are TGCAGTGCTGACCCCCCGAGGAGAGAGACCCAGTACTTC. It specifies CSADPPRRETQYF.

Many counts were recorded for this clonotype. The CDR3 sequence is CSVGDFLAKNIQYF. CDR3 sequence (DNA): TGCAGCGTCGGGGACTTCCTAGCCAAAAACATTCAGTACTTC. The rearrangement uses TRBV29-1 and TRBJ2-4; D possibly corresponds to TRBD2 (6 bases). This CDR3 contains 14 residues. Per germline, CDR1 SQVTM and CDR2 ANQGSEA. Deletions cut 6 bases from V and 0 bases from J, with 12 bases between.